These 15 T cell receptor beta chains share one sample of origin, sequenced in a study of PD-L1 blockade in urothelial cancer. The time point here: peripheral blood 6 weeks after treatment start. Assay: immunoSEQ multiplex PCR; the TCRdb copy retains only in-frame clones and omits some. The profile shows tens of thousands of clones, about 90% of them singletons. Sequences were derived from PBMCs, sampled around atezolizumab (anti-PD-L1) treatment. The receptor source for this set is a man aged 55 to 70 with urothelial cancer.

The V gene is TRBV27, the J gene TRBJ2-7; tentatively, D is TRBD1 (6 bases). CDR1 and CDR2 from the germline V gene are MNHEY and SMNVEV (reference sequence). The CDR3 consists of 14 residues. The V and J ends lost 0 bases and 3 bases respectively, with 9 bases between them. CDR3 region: CASSLSAGDYEQYF. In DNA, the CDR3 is TGTGCCAGCAGTTTATCCGCAGGGGACTACGAGCAGTACTTC.

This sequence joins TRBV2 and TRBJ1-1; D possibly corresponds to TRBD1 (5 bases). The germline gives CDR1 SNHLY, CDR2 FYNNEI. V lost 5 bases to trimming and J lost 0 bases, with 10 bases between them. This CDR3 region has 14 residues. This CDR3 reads CASSTNRLNTEAFF. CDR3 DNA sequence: TGTGCCAGCAGTACAAACAGGTTGAACACTGAAGCTTTCTTT.

CDR3 bases: TGTGCCAGCAGAAGGGGCGGGACAGGCCCCTACGAGCAGTACTTC. Its translation: CASRRGGTGPYEQYF. V usage is TRBV6-6 and J usage is TRBJ2-7; 8 nucleotides agree with TRBD1. Germline V gene lookup returns CDR1 MNHNY and CDR2 SVGAGI (reference sequence). J gave up 2 bases and V 6 bases, and 9 bases lay outside the gene matches. CDR3 length: 15 residues.

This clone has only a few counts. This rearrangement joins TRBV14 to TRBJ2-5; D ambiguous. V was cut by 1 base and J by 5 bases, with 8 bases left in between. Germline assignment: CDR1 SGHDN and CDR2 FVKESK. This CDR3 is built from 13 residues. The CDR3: CASSQGLVETQYF. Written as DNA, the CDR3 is TGTGCCAGCAGCCAAGGATTAGTTGAGACCCAGTACTTC.

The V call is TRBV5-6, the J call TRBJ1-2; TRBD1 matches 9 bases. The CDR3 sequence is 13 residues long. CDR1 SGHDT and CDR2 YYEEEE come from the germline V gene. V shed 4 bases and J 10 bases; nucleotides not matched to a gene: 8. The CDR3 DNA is TGTGCCAGCAGCCGCCGGACAGGGGTGGACTACACCTTC. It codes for CASSRRTGVDYTF.

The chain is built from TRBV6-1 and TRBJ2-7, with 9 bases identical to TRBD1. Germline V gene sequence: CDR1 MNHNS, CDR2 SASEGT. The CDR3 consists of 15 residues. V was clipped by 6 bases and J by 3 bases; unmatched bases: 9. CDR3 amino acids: CASRPRQGDNYEQYF. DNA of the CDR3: TGTGCCAGCAGACCGCGACAGGGGGACAACTACGAGCAGTACTTC.

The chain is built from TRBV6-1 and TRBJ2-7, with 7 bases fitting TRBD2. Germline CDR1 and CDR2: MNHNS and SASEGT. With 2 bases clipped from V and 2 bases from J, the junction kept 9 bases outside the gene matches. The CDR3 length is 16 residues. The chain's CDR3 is CASSELGGGGAYEQYF. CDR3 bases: TGTGCCAGCAGTGAACTGGGGGGGGGAGGGGCCTACGAGCAGTACTTC.

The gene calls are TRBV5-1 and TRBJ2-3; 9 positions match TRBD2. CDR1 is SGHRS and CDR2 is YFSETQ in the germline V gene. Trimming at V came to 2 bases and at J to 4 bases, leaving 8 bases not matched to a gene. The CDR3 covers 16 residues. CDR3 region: CASSFKREADPDTQYF. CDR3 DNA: TGCGCCAGCAGCTTTAAGCGGGAGGCCGATCCAGATACGCAGTATTTT.

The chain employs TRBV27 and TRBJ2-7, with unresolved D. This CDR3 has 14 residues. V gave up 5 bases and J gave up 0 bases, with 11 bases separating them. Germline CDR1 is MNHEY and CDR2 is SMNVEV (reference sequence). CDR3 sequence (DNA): TGTGCCAGCAGTCCTCACAGATACTCCTACGAGCAGTACTTC. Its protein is CASSPHRYSYEQYF.

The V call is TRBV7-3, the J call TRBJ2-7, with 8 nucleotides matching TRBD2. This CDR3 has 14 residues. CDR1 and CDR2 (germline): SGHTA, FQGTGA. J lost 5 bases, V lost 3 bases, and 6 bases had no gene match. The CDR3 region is CASSFASGSNEQYF. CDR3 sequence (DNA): TGTGCCAGCAGCTTTGCCAGCGGGAGTAACGAGCAGTACTTC.

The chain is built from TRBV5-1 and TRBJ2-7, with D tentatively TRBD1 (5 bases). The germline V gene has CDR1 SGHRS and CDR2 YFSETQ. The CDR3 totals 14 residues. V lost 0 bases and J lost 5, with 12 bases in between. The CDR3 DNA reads TGCGCCAGCAGCTTGGGGTCCCCAGGGAACGAGCAGTACTTC. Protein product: CASSLGSPGNEQYF.

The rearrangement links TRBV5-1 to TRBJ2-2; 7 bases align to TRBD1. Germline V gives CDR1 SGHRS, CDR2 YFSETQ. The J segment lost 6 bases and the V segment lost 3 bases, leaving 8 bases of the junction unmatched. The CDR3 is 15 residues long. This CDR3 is CASSYTGTVPGELFF. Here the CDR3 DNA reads TGCGCCAGCAGCTACACCGGGACAGTGCCCGGGGAGCTGTTTTTT.

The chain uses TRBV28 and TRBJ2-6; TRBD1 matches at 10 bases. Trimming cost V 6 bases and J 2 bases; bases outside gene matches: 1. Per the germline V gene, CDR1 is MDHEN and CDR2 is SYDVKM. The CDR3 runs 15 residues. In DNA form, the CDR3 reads TGTGCCAGCAGGGACAGGGGGGCTGGGGCCAACGTCCTGACTTTC. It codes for CASRDRGAGANVLTF.

DNA of the CDR3: TGCGCCAGCAGCTCCCGGACAGGTGAGGGCTACACCTTC. This sequence encodes CASSSRTGEGYTF. The chain is built from TRBV5-1 and TRBJ1-2; 7 bases align to TRBD1. With V trimmed by 3 bases and J by 8 bases, 7 bases remained unmatched. CDR1 is SGHRS and CDR2 is YFSETQ in the germline V gene. The length of the CDR3 is 13 residues. The whole variable domain, filled in from reference TRBV5-1 and TRBJ1-2, reads KAGVTQTPRYLIKTRGQQVTLSCSPISGHRSVSWYQQTPGQGLQFLFEYFSETQRNKGNFPGRFSGRQFSNSRSEMNVSTLELGDSALYLCASSSRTGEGYTFGSGTRLTVV.

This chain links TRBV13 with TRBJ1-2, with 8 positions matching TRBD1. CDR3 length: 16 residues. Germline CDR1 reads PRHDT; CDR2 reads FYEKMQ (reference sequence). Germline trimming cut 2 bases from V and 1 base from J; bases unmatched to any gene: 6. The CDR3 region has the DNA TGTGCCAGCAGCTTAACGATGGACAGGGATAACTATGGCTACACCTTC. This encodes CASSLTMDRDNYGYTF.